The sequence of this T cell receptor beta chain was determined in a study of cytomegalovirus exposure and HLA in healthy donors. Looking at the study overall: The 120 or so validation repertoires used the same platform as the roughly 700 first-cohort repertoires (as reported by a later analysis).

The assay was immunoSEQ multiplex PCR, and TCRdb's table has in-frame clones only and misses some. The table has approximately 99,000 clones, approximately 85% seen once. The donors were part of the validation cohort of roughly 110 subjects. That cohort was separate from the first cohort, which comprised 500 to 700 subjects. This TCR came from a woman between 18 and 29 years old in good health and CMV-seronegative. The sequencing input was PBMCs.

CDR3: CASSSGGVPTDTQYF. CDR3 nucleotide sequence: TGTGCCAGCAGTAGCGGGGGAGTTCCGACAGATACGCAGTATTTT. This chain uses TRBV25-1 with TRBJ2-3; 8 bases line up with TRBD2. The CDR3 is 15 amino acids. Looked up from germline, CDR1 is MGHDK and CDR2 is SYGVNS. The trim removed 5 bases at V and 3 bases at J, leaving 7 bases unmatched. The complete variable domain, with remaining parts taken from reference TRBV25-1 and TRBJ2-3, reads EADIYQTPRYLVIGTGKKITLECSQTMGHDKMYWYQQDPGMELHLIHYSYGVNSTEKGDLSSESTVSRIRTEHFPLTLESARPSHTSQYLCASSSGGVPTDTQYFGPGTRLTVL.